These 17 T cell receptor beta chains originate from one sample sequenced in a study of CD8+CD57+ T cells in acquired aplastic anemia (dated by TCRdb to the late 2010s). TCRdb records Illumina HiSeq 2000 as the sequencer. Profiling of TCR beta VDJ combinations and CDR3 sequences used genomic DNA as the template. TCRdb reprocessed the public reads (quality trimming at Q25 with fastp, clone calling with MiXCR) and kept in-frame beta chains. Entries are consolidated by CDR3 protein sequence, retaining the most common genes and DNA. This sample has about 190,000 distinct CDR3 sequences in its table, and 64% of those were observed once. The top ten clonotypes cover 46% of the sample. The sequencing input was sorted CD4+, CD8+, or CD8+CD57+ T cells (not recorded which) from PBMCs. These receptors all stem from a human donor with severe aplastic anemia or a healthy control (not recorded which).

In the case of this clonotype: A much more abundant neighbour one base away suggests this may be a read error. The chain couples TRBV29-1 to TRBJ1-1; D perhaps matches TRBD1 (5 bases). The CDR3 totals 12 residues. Germline assignment: CDR1 SQVTM and CDR2 ANQGSEA. V was cut by 4 bases and J by 7 bases, with 13 bases left in between. CDR3 sequence (DNA): TGCAGCGTTGGAGGGTCGGACATTGAAGCTTTCTTT. Protein product: CSVGGSDIEAFF.

The gene calls are TRBV29-1 and TRBJ1-1; no firm D call. The CDR3 sequence is 12 residues long. The V end was cut by 4 bases, the J end by 6 bases, with 12 bases between. CDR1 is SQVTM, CDR2 ANQGSEA, per germline. DNA for the CDR3: TGCAGCGTTGTTCGCGGGATCGCTGAAGCTTTCTTT. Amino acid sequence: CSVVRGIAEAFF.

This chain uses TRBV29-1 with TRBJ2-5; 8 nucleotides line up with TRBD1. The CDR3 is 15 amino acids. Per germline, CDR1 SQVTM and CDR2 ANQGSEA. V gave up 3 bases and J gave up 5 bases; unmatched junction bases: 11. The DNA of the CDR3 is TGCAGCGTTGATGGCATCAGGGGGCAGCTTGAGACCCAGTACTTC. This gives the protein CSVDGIRGQLETQYF.

V and J are TRBV19 and TRBJ2-1; D perhaps matches TRBD2 (5 bases). The CDR3 runs 15 residues. Germline values: CDR1 LNHDA, CDR2 SQIVND (reference sequence). V was clipped by 8 bases and J by 2 bases, with 16 bases between them. The CDR3 protein is CASGVSGLTYNEQFF. Here the CDR3 DNA reads TGTGCCAGTGGGGTTTCGGGATTGACCTACAATGAGCAGTTCTTC.

The gene calls are TRBV4-2 and TRBJ1-1, with D possibly TRBD1 on 5 matching bases. CDR3 length: 13 amino acids. Germline-derived CDR1 and CDR2 are LGHNA and YNFKEQ. V lost 3 bases and J lost 7, with 12 bases in between. The DNA of the CDR3 is TGTGCCAGCAGCCATCAACAGGCCCGTGAAGCTTTCTTT. Protein sequence: CASSHQQAREAFF.

This clonotype occurred a few times. The chain couples TRBV7-9 to TRBJ1-1, with D unresolved. The germline V gene has CDR1 SEHNR and CDR2 FQNEAQ (reference sequence). CDR3 length: 13 amino acids. Trimming cost V 5 bases and J 2 bases, with 9 bases left between them. In DNA, the CDR3 is TGTGCCAGCAGCCCCAGGAGTAACACTGAAGCTTTCTTT. Amino acids: CASSPRSNTEAFF.

The sample holds a few counts of this clonotype. A much more abundant neighbour one base away suggests this may be a read error. The V call is TRBV14, the J call TRBJ1-4, with D perhaps matching TRBD1 (6 bases). This CDR3 comprises 15 residues. Per the germline V gene, CDR1 is SGHDN and CDR2 is FVKESK. DNA for the CDR3: TGTGCCAGCAGCCAAAACGGGGGGCGAGGAGAAAAACTGGTTTTT. Amino acid sequence: CASSQNGGRGEKLVF.

This chain links TRBV29-1 with TRBJ2-1; D is tentatively TRBD1 or TRBD2 (5 bases each). The CDR3 is 17 amino acids. The V gene's germline CDR1 is SQVTM and CDR2 ANQGSEA. V was pared by 4 bases and J by 0 bases, with 19 bases between. The CDR3 region is CSVVGMGDRSSYNEQFF. CDR3 coding DNA: TGCAGCGTTGTGGGGATGGGGGATCGAAGCTCCTACAATGAGCAGTTCTTC.

The chain carries TRBV20-1 and TRBJ1-2; TRBD1 might be the D (5 bases). The germline CDR1 and CDR2 sequences are DFQATT and SNEGSKA (reference sequence). The CDR3 consists of 11 residues. Trimming left V 6 bases short and J 4 bases short, with 9 bases between. CDR3 sequence reads: CSAPGPYGYTF. For the CDR3, the DNA is TGCAGTGCGCCGGGACCCTATGGCTACACCTTC.

The sample holds one count of this clonotype. This chain joins TRBV2 and TRBJ2-7; tentative D call: TRBD2 (5 bases). Germline CDR1 and CDR2: SNHLY and FYNNEI. The CDR3 contains 14 residues. Trimming stripped 5 bases from V and 7 bases from J, with 18 bases between. The CDR3 protein is CASSWNSGSEEQYF. The CDR3 DNA follows: TGTGCCAGCAGTTGGAACAGCGGCTCAGAAGAGCAGTACTTC.

This clonotype showed up just a few times. The rearrangement joins TRBV15 to TRBJ2-7; D not certain. This CDR3 contains 15 residues. Germline V CDR1 and CDR2: LNHNV, YYDKDF (reference sequence). Trimming took off 0 bases at V and 4 bases at J, with 13 bases between the two ends. CDR3 bases: TGTGCCACCAGCAGAGATCCTTCCCCTCATTACGAGCAGTACTTC. The encoded protein is CATSRDPSPHYEQYF.

To note about this clonotype: Sequence at one end of the junction differs from germline and may be a read error. The V and J genes are TRBV15 and TRBJ2-6; D is perhaps TRBD1 (6 bases). There are 19 residues in the CDR3. The germline V gene encodes CDR1 LNHNV and CDR2 YYDKDF (reference sequence). CDR3: CATSGDRIQSLAGANVLTF. CDR3 bases: TGTGCCACCAGCGGAGACAGGATTCAATCCCTCGCTGGGGCCAACGTCCTGACTTTC.

This chain links TRBV12-3 or TRBV12-4 with TRBJ1-1; D is undetermined. V was cut by 1 base and J by 4 bases, with 4 bases left in between. The CDR3 length is 12 residues. The CDR3 bases are TGTGCCAGCAGTTTAGGATTCACTGAAGCTTTCTTT. Protein product: CASSLGFTEAFF.

On this clonotype: Sequence at one end of the junction differs from germline and may be a read error. The chain has TRBV7-9 and TRBJ2-7, with a weak D call TRBD1 (7 bases). Germline-derived CDR1 and CDR2 are SEHNR and FQNEAQ (reference sequence). CDR3 length: 15 amino acids. The CDR3, as DNA: TGCGCCAGCAGCTTGGGGCAGGGGGGAAGGTACGAGCAGTACTTC. Translated: CASSLGQGGRYEQYF.

This clonotype was seen at least ten times. This rearrangement joins TRBV11-2 to TRBJ1-6; D not certain. The CDR3 sequence is 13 residues long. Trimming cost V 2 bases and J 7 bases, with 6 bases left between them. CDR1 SGHAT and CDR2 FQNNGV come from the germline V gene. CDR3 protein: CASSLMGNSPLHF. The CDR3 DNA sequence: TGTGCCAGCAGCTTAATGGGGAATTCACCCCTCCACTTT.

The CDR3 loop reads CATSRGTGGYEQYF. CDR3 DNA: TGTGCCACCAGCAGAGGGACGGGGGGCTACGAGCAGTACTTC. This rearrangement joins TRBV15 to TRBJ2-7; 7 nucleotides line up with TRBD2. Losses at the gene ends were 1 base for V and 3 bases for J; bases not matched to a gene: 3. Germline V lookup: CDR1 LNHNV, CDR2 YYDKDF (reference sequence). The CDR3 covers 14 residues.

This clonotype was observed many times. The CDR3 here is CASSDTSGGSYEQYF. In DNA form, the CDR3 reads TGTGCCAGCAGTGATACGTCAGGGGGATCCTACGAGCAGTACTTC. The rearrangement joins TRBV3-1 to TRBJ2-7; TRBD1 matches 7 bases. CDR3 size: 15 residues. Trimming at V came to 6 bases and at J to 1 base, leaving 9 bases not matched to a gene. The germline CDR1 and CDR2 sequences are LGHDT and YNNKEL (reference sequence).